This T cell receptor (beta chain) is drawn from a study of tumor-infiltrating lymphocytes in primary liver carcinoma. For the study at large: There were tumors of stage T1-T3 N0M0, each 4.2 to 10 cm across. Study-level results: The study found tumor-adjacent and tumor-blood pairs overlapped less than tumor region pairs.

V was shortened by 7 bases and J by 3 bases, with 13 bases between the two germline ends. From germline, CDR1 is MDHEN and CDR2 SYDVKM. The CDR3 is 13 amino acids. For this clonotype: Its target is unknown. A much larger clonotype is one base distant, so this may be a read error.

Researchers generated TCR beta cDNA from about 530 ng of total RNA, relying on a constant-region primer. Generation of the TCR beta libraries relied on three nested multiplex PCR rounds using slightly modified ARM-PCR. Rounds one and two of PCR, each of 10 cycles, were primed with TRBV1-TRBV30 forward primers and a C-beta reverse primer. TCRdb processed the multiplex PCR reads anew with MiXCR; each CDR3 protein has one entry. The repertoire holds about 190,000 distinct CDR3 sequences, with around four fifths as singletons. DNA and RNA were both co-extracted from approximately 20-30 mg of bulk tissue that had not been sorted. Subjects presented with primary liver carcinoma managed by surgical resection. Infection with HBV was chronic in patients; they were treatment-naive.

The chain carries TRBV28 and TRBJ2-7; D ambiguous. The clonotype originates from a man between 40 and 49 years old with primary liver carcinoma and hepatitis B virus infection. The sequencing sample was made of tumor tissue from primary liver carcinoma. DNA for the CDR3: TGTGCCAGCACCAAGTTTTTCGGCTACGAGCAGTACTTC. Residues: CASTKFFGYEQYF.